Below, 20 T cell receptor beta chains from the same sample are listed, as sequenced in a study of T-cell reconstitution after alpha-beta-depleted transplantation in children. TCRbeta library construction was performed incorporating unique molecular identifiers. TCRdb reprocessed the PCR reads with MiXCR, giving one entry per CDR3 protein. The sample has 190,000 or so distinct CDR3 sequences; approximately 14% are singletons. Sequences were derived from PBMCs from the stem cell graft donor, sampled from the stem cell graft. Receptor source: a human donor who donated a stem cell graft to a child with acute lymphoblastic leukemia.

This clonotype was counted many times. The chain employs TRBV10-3 and TRBJ2-1; 9 bases align to TRBD2. The CDR3 runs 14 residues. CDR1 and CDR2 (germline): ENHRY, SYGVKD. V shed 4 bases and J 4 bases; nucleotides not matched to a gene: 2. CDR3 sequence reads: CAISGTSAYNEQFF. The CDR3 region has the DNA TGTGCCATCAGTGGGACTAGCGCTTACAATGAGCAGTTCTTC.

This clonotype was recorded at least ten times. The chain has TRBV7-9 and TRBJ2-7, with D possibly TRBD1 on 5 matching bases. The V gene lost 0 bases and the J gene lost 0 bases, with 12 bases spanning the gap. This CDR3 has 16 amino acids. Germline CDR1 SEHNR, CDR2 FQNEAQ (reference sequence). The CDR3 reads CASSLAQGHRSYEQYF. CDR3 nucleotides: TGTGCCAGCAGCTTAGCCCAAGGACACCGCTCCTACGAGCAGTACTTC.

This clonotype was observed many times. This chain uses TRBV5-1 with TRBJ2-7, with D possibly being TRBD2 (5 bases). The germline V and J ends were trimmed by 2 bases and 0 bases, with 9 bases remaining between them. This CDR3 contains 14 residues. In germline, CDR1 is SGHRS, CDR2 YFSETQ. The CDR3 spells CASSLAESSYEQYF. CDR3 sequence (DNA): TGCGCCAGCAGCTTAGCGGAAAGCTCCTACGAGCAGTACTTC.

A single count supports this clonotype. The chain couples TRBV28 to TRBJ1-5; 11 bases map to TRBD1. Trimming cost V 3 bases and J 4 bases; bases outside gene matches: 2. The CDR3 extends over 15 amino acids. Germline CDR1 is MDHEN and CDR2 is SYDVKM. CDR3 nucleotide sequence: TGTGCCAGCAGTTTCCGGGACAGGGGGAATCAGCCCCAGCATTTT. It specifies CASSFRDRGNQPQHF.

V is TRBV5-1 and J is TRBJ2-7; D is uncertain. The germline V and J ends were trimmed by 4 bases and 2 bases, with 13 bases remaining between them. Germline V gene lookup returns CDR1 SGHRS and CDR2 YFSETQ. The CDR3 has 14 amino acids. The CDR3 DNA sequence: TGCGCCAGCAGCCGTGACGCCAGGACCTACGAGCAGTACTTC. Protein sequence: CASSRDARTYEQYF.

This clonotype was observed a handful of times. A junction boundary mismatches the germline segment, possibly from a read error. This chain uses TRBV7-7 with TRBJ2-7; D gene unclear. This CDR3 is 14 amino acids long. Germline V gives CDR1 SSHAT, CDR2 FNYEAQ (reference sequence). Here the CDR3 reads CASSALGEAYEQYF. The CDR3 coding sequence is TGTGCTAGCAGCGCTCTCGGAGAGGCTTACGAGCAGTACTTC.

This clonotype was counted a few times. This sequence joins TRBV24-1 and TRBJ2-4; no firm D call. Trimming removed 2 bases from V and 1 base from J, with 8 bases in between. The CDR3 extends over 15 amino acids. CDR1 and CDR2 from the germline V gene are KGHDR and SFDVKD. This CDR3 reads CATSDSSSAKNIQYF. The CDR3 DNA follows: TGTGCCACCAGTGATTCTTCATCGGCCAAAAACATTCAGTACTTC.

This clonotype was detected many times. This chain connects TRBV7-9 to TRBJ1-1; 8 bases fit TRBD1. V shed 8 bases and J 4 bases; nucleotides not matched to a gene: 3. The CDR3 contains 12 residues. In germline, CDR1 is SEHNR, CDR2 FQNEAQ (reference sequence). The CDR3 region is CASGTGGTEAFF. CDR3 in DNA: TGTGCCAGCGGGACAGGTGGCACTGAAGCTTTCTTT.

This clonotype was detected ten times or more. The chain carries TRBV20-1 and TRBJ1-1, with D unclear. V lost 3 bases to trimming and J lost 5 bases, with 16 bases between them. This CDR3 spans 14 amino acids. CDR1 is DFQATT, CDR2 SNEGSKA, per germline (reference sequence). CDR3 DNA: TGCAGTGCTAGGGGCTGGGGTATTCAGACTGAAGCTTTCTTT. Its protein is CSARGWGIQTEAFF.

This clonotype was picked up many times. The V call is TRBV5-1, the J call TRBJ1-4; D is possibly TRBD1 (5 bases). The V gene lost 4 bases and the J gene lost 7 bases, with 17 bases spanning the gap. The CDR3 has 15 amino acids. Germline lookup yields CDR1 SGHRS and CDR2 YFSETQ. The CDR3: CASSPHAGRAEKLFF. Written as DNA, the CDR3 is TGCGCCAGCAGCCCACACGCAGGGAGGGCTGAAAAACTGTTTTTT.

The sample holds many counts of this clonotype. V and J are TRBV7-8 and TRBJ2-3; 9 bases fit TRBD2. The trim removed 5 bases at V and 4 bases at J, leaving 7 bases unmatched. In germline, CDR1 is SGHVS, CDR2 FQNEAQ. The CDR3 length is 15 residues. The CDR3 DNA follows: TGTGCCAGCAGCGCATTAGCGGGAGCCCCAGATACGCAGTATTTT. Encoded protein: CASSALAGAPDTQYF.

This clonotype showed up many times. The V call is TRBV20-1, the J call TRBJ2-5; 8 bases agree with TRBD2. Germline-derived CDR1 and CDR2 are DFQATT and SNEGSKA (reference sequence). The J segment lost 2 bases and the V segment lost 8 bases, leaving 7 bases of the junction unmatched. The CDR3 has 13 amino acids. DNA of the CDR3: TGCAGTCGGGAGGGAGTGAGGCAAGAGACCCAGTACTTC. This encodes CSREGVRQETQYF.

This clonotype was picked up many times. V usage is TRBV19 and J usage is TRBJ2-2; maybe TRBD1 (5 bases). There are 16 residues in the CDR3. Deletions cut 3 bases from V and 1 base from J, with 12 bases between. Germline V lookup: CDR1 LNHDA, CDR2 SQIVND (reference sequence). The DNA of the CDR3 is TGTGCCAGTAGTATTTTTCGCGGACAGAACACCGGGGAGCTGTTTTTT. Encoded protein: CASSIFRGQNTGELFF.

Many counts were recorded for this clonotype. The chain has TRBV28 and TRBJ2-1, with D possibly called TRBD1 or TRBD2 (6 bases each). The CDR3 covers 15 residues. Germline CDR1 is MDHEN and CDR2 is SYDVKM. The ends were cut back, 3 bases at V and 2 bases at J, with 11 bases in the middle. CDR3 residues: CASSFGGPPYNEQFF. The CDR3 nucleotides are TGTGCCAGCAGTTTCGGGGGCCCCCCCTACAATGAGCAGTTCTTC.

This clonotype was picked up a small number of times. V is TRBV10-3 and J is TRBJ1-5; D call uncertain. Germline loops: CDR1 ENHRY, CDR2 SYGVKD. Deletions cut 10 bases from V and 4 bases from J, with 14 bases between. This CDR3 is built from 13 residues. This CDR3 is CATQASTNQPQHF. The CDR3 nucleotides are TGTGCCACCCAGGCCTCGACGAATCAGCCCCAGCATTTT.

A remark on this clonotype: A single base separates this from a much larger clone, so it may be a read error. The genes are TRBV12-3 or TRBV12-4 and TRBJ2-1, with D possibly TRBD2 on 5 matching bases. V was clipped by 8 bases and J by 6 bases, with 17 bases between them. The CDR3 length is 14 residues. The CDR3 region has the DNA TGTGCCAGCGGCCCTAGCCGGACCTTCAATGAGCAGTTCTTC. This sequence encodes CASGPSRTFNEQFF.

The chain joins TRBV4-1 to TRBJ2-5; 10 nucleotides line up with TRBD2. J was trimmed by 0 bases and V by 1 base; bases with no gene match: 11. From germline, CDR1 is MGHRA and CDR2 YSYEKL. The CDR3 runs 19 residues. CDR3 in amino acids: CASSQVFLAGAANQETQYF. Here the CDR3 DNA reads TGCGCCAGCAGCCAAGTATTCCTAGCGGGAGCCGCCAACCAAGAGACCCAGTACTTC.

This clonotype was seen many times. The chain has TRBV20-1 and TRBJ2-4, with TRBD2 as a possible D gene (5 bases). CDR3 size: 13 residues. CDR1 is DFQATT, CDR2 SNEGSKA, per germline (reference sequence). V gave up 6 bases and J gave up 0 bases, with 9 bases separating them. This CDR3 reads CSAEGVAKNIQYF. Here the CDR3 DNA reads TGCAGTGCAGAGGGAGTAGCCAAAAACATTCAGTACTTC.

This clonotype showed up many times. The chain recombines TRBV5-1 with TRBJ2-7; D assignment may be TRBD1 or TRBD2 (5 bases each). This CDR3 has 13 residues. Germline values: CDR1 SGHRS, CDR2 YFSETQ. The ends were cut back, 3 bases at V and 7 bases at J, with 14 bases in the middle. CDR3 coding DNA: TGCGCCAGCAGCTGGGACGGCGCAAGGGAGCAGTACTTC. Translated, it gives CASSWDGAREQYF.

The rearrangement joins TRBV7-2 to TRBJ1-5; D is possibly TRBD1 (5 bases). With 1 base removed from V and 5 bases from J, the gap between germline ends came to 18 bases. CDR3 length: 17 residues. Germline loops: CDR1 SGHTA, CDR2 FQGNSA. Here the CDR3 reads CASSLGGAGMLYQPQHF. CDR3 nucleotide sequence: TGTGCCAGCAGCTTAGGCGGAGCAGGGATGTTGTATCAGCCCCAGCATTTT.